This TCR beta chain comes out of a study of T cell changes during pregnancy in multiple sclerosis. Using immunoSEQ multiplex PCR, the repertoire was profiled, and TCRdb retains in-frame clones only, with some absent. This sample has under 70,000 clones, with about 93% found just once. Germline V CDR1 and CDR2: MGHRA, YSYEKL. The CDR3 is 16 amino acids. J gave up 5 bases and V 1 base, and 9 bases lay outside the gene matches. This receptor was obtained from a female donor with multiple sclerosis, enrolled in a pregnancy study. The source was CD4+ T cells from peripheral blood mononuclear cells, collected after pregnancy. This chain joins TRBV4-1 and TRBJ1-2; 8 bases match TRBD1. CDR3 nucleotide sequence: TGCGCCAGCAGCCAAGCCAGGACAGGGTGGCTTTATGGCTACACCTTC. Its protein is CASSQARTGWLYGYTF.